The 10 T cell receptor beta chains in this list originate from one sample, sequenced in a study of shared clonotypes between healthy human individuals. The method was immunoSEQ multiplex PCR; TCRdb's version includes in-frame clones alone and lacks a portion of them. The sample holds 450,000 to 500,000 clones, 70% to 80% seen once. Material for sequencing was PBMCs. The receptors shown here come from a middle-aged woman in good health. Some clones in this sample may be carry-over from other donors' samples.

This sequence joins TRBV7-2 and TRBJ2-5; 7 nucleotides match TRBD1. Germline CDR1 is SGHTA and CDR2 is FQGNSA. After removal of 5 bases from V and 5 bases from J, the junction contained 17 bases not matched to a gene. The CDR3 extends over 17 amino acids. CDR3 DNA sequence: TGTGCCAGCAGCACAACAACACCGGGACAGAAAAGGGAGACCCAGTACTTC. Translating it yields CASSTTTPGQKRETQYF.

V gene TRBV5-1 combines with J gene TRBJ1-1; 7 nucleotides align to TRBD1. The junction had 7 bases not matched to a gene; V was cut back by 3 bases and J by 11 bases. This CDR3 spans 12 amino acids. The germline gives CDR1 SGHRS, CDR2 YFSETQ. The CDR3 region is CASSSMGQRAFF. DNA for the CDR3: TGCGCCAGCAGCTCCATGGGACAGCGGGCTTTCTTT.

V and J are TRBV19 and TRBJ1-3, with no clear D. V lost 4 bases and J lost 0, with 10 bases in between. The CDR3 loop spans 15 amino acids. The germline V gene encodes CDR1 LNHDA and CDR2 SQIVND (reference sequence). The CDR3 nucleotides are TGTGCCAGTAGTACCCGGGGTTACTCTGGAAACACCATATATTTT. It specifies CASSTRGYSGNTIYF.

This clone was counted a few times. Other DNA sequences in this sample translate to the same CDR3. The CDR3, as DNA: TGTGCCAGCAGTCCGACAGGGGGCTATGGCTACACCTTC. It translates to CASSPTGGYGYTF. The J gene is TRBJ1-2, the V gene TRBV28; TRBD1 matches 9 bases. V gave up 5 bases and J gave up 4 bases; unmatched junction bases: 2. CDR3 length: 13 amino acids. Germline CDR1 MDHEN, CDR2 SYDVKM.

The chain joins TRBV5-1 to TRBJ1-6; 9 bases map to TRBD1. Germline V gene lookup returns CDR1 SGHRS and CDR2 YFSETQ. V lost 4 bases and J lost 3; bases outside the gene matches: 2. The CDR3 has 15 residues. DNA for the CDR3: TGCGCCAGCAGCGGGACAGGGAACTATAATTCACCCCTCCACTTT. Translation gives CASSGTGNYNSPLHF.

The chain couples TRBV7-6 to TRBJ1-4; D is unresolved. CDR3 length equals 14 residues. Trimming took 2 bases from V and 0 from J, leaving 4 bases between them. Looked up from germline, CDR1 is SGHVS and CDR2 is FNYEAQ. The CDR3: CASSLHPTNEKLFF. CDR3 nucleotide sequence: TGTGCCAGCAGCTTACACCCAACTAATGAAAAACTGTTTTTT. The full variable domain, its missing parts supplied by reference TRBV7-6 and TRBJ1-4, is GAGVSQSPRYKVTKRGQDVALRCDPISGHVSLYWYRQALGQGPEFLTYFNYEAQQDKSGLPNDRFSAERPEGSISTLTIQRTEQRDSAMYRCASSLHPTNEKLFFGSGTQLSVL.

DNA for the CDR3: TGTGCCAGCAGCTTAGGCGGGAGAGAGACCCAGTACTTC. Translated, it gives CASSLGGRETQYF. V is TRBV7-3 and J is TRBJ2-5; TRBD2 matches at 7 bases. Per the germline V gene, CDR1 is SGHTA and CDR2 is FQGTGA. Unmatched junction bases numbered 1, after V lost 2 bases and J lost 4 bases. This CDR3 comprises 13 residues.

The rearrangement links TRBV28 to TRBJ2-2; 8 bases line up with TRBD2. Germline lookup yields CDR1 MDHEN and CDR2 SYDVKM. The CDR3 is made up of 17 amino acids. J was trimmed by 9 bases and V by 3 bases; bases with no gene match: 15. The CDR3 is CASSFSGAPSGSRELFF. The CDR3 nucleotides are TGTGCCAGCAGTTTTTCAGGGGCCCCCAGCGGGAGCCGGGAGCTGTTTTTT. Based on the CDR3 plus reference TRBV28 and TRBJ2-2, the full variable domain is DVKVTQSSRYLVKRTGEKVFLECVQDMDHENMFWYRQDPGLGLRLIYFSYDVKMKEKGDIPEGYSVSREKKERFSLILESASTNQTSMYLCASSFSGAPSGSRELFFGEGSRLTVL.

Concerning this clone itself: A read error may explain this, as a much larger clone is one base away. The rearrangement joins TRBV30 to TRBJ2-2, with TRBD2 as a possible D gene (6 bases). The CDR3 is 15 amino acids. The V gene lost 7 bases and the J gene lost 7 bases, with 22 bases spanning the gap. The germline CDR1 and CDR2 sequences are GTSNPN and SVGIG (reference sequence). DNA of the CDR3: TGTGCCTTGAGCCCCTCCCGCGGGGATATCGGGGAGCTGTTTTTT. It translates to CALSPSRGDIGELFF.

In this sample, this clone turned up once. The gene calls are TRBV6-4 and TRBJ2-3; 8 bases line up with TRBD2. V was clipped by 5 bases and J by 1 base; unmatched bases: 5. Per germline, CDR1 MRHNA and CDR2 SNTAGT. CDR3 length: 15 amino acids. The CDR3 DNA reads as TGTGCCAGCAGTCTTCAAGCGGGAGGCACAGATACGCAGTATTTT. This sequence encodes CASSLQAGGTDTQYF.